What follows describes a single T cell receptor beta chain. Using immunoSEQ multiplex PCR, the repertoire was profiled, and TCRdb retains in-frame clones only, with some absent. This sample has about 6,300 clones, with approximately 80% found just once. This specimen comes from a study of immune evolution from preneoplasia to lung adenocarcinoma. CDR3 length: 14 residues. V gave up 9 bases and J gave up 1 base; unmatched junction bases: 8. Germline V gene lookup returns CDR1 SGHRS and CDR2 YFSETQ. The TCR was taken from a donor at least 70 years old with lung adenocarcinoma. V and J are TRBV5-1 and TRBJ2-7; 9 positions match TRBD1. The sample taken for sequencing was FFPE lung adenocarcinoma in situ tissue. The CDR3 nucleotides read TGCGCCACCGCGACGGGGACAGGGTCCTACGAGCAGTACTTC. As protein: CATATGTGSYEQYF.